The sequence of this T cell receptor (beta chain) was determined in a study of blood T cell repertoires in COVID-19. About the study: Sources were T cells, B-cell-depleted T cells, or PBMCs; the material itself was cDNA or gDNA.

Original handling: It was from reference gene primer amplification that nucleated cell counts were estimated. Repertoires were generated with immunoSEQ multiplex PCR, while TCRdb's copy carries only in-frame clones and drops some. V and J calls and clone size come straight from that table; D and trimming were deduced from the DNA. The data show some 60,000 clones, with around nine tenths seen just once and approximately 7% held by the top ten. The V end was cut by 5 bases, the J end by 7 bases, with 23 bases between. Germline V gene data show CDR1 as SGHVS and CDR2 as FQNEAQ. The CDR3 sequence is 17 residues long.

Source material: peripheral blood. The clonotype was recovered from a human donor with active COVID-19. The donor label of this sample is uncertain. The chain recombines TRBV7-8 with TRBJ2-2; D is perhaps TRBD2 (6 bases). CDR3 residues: CASSHWMTGDGGGELFF. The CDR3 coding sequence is TGTGCCAGCAGCCACTGGATGACGGGAGACGGTGGCGGGGAGCTGTTTTTT.